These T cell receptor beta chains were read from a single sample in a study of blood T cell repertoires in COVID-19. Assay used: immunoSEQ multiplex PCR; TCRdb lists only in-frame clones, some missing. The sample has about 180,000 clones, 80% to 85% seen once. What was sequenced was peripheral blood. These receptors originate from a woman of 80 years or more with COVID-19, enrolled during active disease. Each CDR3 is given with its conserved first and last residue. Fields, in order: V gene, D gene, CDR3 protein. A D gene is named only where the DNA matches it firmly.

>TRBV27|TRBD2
CASRGGFNEQFF
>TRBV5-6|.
CASSFGSRSTEAFF
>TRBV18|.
CASSRTAQETQYF
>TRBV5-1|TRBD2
CASSGAGGGADTQYF
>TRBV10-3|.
CAISDSSGVRNQPQHF
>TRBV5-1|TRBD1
CASGQESHSPLHF
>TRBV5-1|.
CASSLGGWADTQYF
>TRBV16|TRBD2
CASSPAGGLGEQFF
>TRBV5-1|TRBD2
CASSLSASGWQETQYF
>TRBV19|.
CASSINGANEKLFF
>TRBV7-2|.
CASSSQGFGNSPLHF
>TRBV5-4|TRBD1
CASILDGTGGWNEQFF
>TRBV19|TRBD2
CASSQGTSGSIEQFF